The source of this T cell receptor beta chain is a study of blood T cell repertoires in COVID-19. Study information: Both acute and convalescent COVID-19 samples were obtained from the United States, Italy and Spain. T cells, B-cell-depleted T cells, or PBMCs supplied cDNA or gDNA.

In the source study's methods: Amplification of reference gene primers provided the estimated nucleated cell counts. Sequenced by immunoSEQ multiplex PCR; TCRdb stores in-frame clones only, minus some. For V, J and clone size, that table is used; D and trimming come from the DNA. The sample carries approximately 300,000 clones, just under 90% recorded once. Germline-derived CDR1 and CDR2 are DFQATT and SNEGSKA (reference sequence). The CDR3 has 14 residues. V gave up 3 bases and J gave up 8 bases; unmatched junction bases: 7. The chain recombines TRBV20-1 with TRBJ1-6; 7 bases are shared with TRBD1. Sequenced: peripheral blood. The clonotype originates from a middle-aged woman with acute or convalescent COVID-19. The CDR3, as DNA: TGCAGTGCTAGTCAACAGGGGACGCATTCACCCCTCCACTTT. This codes for CSASQQGTHSPLHF.